This T cell receptor (beta chain) was observed in a study of CXCR3-negative and CXCR3-positive naive CD8 T cells. For the study at large: Per library, roughly 1.4 +/- 0.3 million reads; 120 million to 150 million TRB reads overall.

Remarks on this clonotype: Antigen: not known.

Germline V gene data show CDR1 as SGHTA and CDR2 as FQGTGA. The CDR3 loop spans 12 amino acids. Points from the study as a whole: TRBV-TRBJ usage was similar across naive CXCR3 subsets but distinct in memory cells. Higher TRB CDR3 hydrophobicity marked CXCR3-positive naive cells relative to CXCR3-negative naive cells.

5' RACE that incorporated UMI labels was used to prepare the TRB cDNA libraries. Reanalyzing the 5' RACE reads, TCRdb keeps one entry per CDR3 protein, without DNA. In total, the table holds some 47,000 distinct CDR3 sequences. The receptor's source is a human donor in good health. Some clones in this sample may be carry-over from other donors' samples. The sequenced sample was naive CXCR3+ CD8+ T cells from blood. The sample's subset: CD45RO-CCR7+CD27+CD95- naive CD8+ T cells expressing CXCR3 (TNR3+). The V gene is TRBV7-3, the J gene TRBJ2-2. The CDR3 spells CASSFTGGELFF.